These 32 T cell receptor beta chains were all obtained from the same sample, sequenced in a study of cytomegalovirus exposure and HLA in healthy donors. It was with 60 Vbeta and 13 Jbeta primers that the PCR ran. The protocol was immunoSEQ multiplex PCR, while the TCRdb copy is restricted to in-frame clones and leaves out a portion. Among 85,000 to 90,000 clones listed, about three quarters were seen once. Sequences were obtained from PBMCs. Receptors originate from a man between 25 and 39 years old in good health and CMV-seropositive.

There are a few counts of this clone. The chain is built from TRBV6-1 and TRBJ1-6; 9 nucleotides agree with TRBD1. The CDR3 sequence is 14 residues long. The V and J ends lost 6 bases and 10 bases, in that order; junction bases with no gene match: 7. The V gene's germline CDR1 is MNHNS and CDR2 SASEGT. This CDR3 reads CASSSGTGNSPLHF. In DNA form, the CDR3 reads TGTGCCAGCAGCTCCGGGACAGGGAACTCACCCCTCCACTTT.

V is TRBV5-8 and J is TRBJ2-7; maybe TRBD1 (6 bases). With 7 bases removed from V and 3 bases from J, the gap between germline ends came to 26 bases. CDR1 and CDR2 from the germline V gene are SGHTS and YDEGEE. The CDR3 contains 17 residues. The CDR3: CASGGGLGGTKSYEQYF. The CDR3 DNA sequence: TGTGCCAGCGGTGGGGGTCTTGGGGGCACCAAGAGCTACGAGCAGTACTTC.

The chain links TRBV6-1 to TRBJ1-3; 8 nucleotides line up with TRBD1. CDR3 length: 15 residues. Per germline, CDR1 MNHNS and CDR2 SASEGT. The ends lost 6 bases at V and 4 bases at J; junction bases unmatched: 8. CDR3 sequence reads: CASRRTGLRGNTIYF. DNA of the CDR3: TGTGCCAGCAGAAGGACAGGGCTTCGCGGAAACACCATATATTTT.

The chain recombines TRBV11-2 with TRBJ1-3; D not resolved. Between the trimmed V and J ends, which lost 5 bases and 8 bases, there was a span of 10 bases. CDR3 size: 12 residues. Germline V gene sequence: CDR1 SGHAT, CDR2 FQNNGV. In DNA, the CDR3 is TGTGCCAGCAGCGGAGCAGAATACACCATATATTTT. This translates into CASSGAEYTIYF.

The chain couples TRBV5-1 to TRBJ2-7, with 10 bases aligning to TRBD1. This CDR3 has 14 amino acids. In germline, CDR1 is SGHRS, CDR2 YFSETQ. V was pared by 7 bases and J by 5 bases, with 9 bases of the junction left unmatched. CDR3 amino acids: CASSRDRGLDEQYF. Here the CDR3 DNA reads TGCGCCAGCTCCCGGGACAGGGGATTAGACGAGCAGTACTTC.

The chain is built from TRBV19 and TRBJ1-2; 8 bases are a match to TRBD1. This CDR3 spans 14 amino acids. Germline V gene sequence: CDR1 LNHDA, CDR2 SQIVND (reference sequence). V was pared by 6 bases and J by 7 bases, with 10 bases of the junction left unmatched. As DNA, the CDR3 is TGTGCCAGTAGACTAACAGGGGGAAAGAGTGGCTACACCTTC. Its translation is CASRLTGGKSGYTF.

The table lists this clone with a few counts. This chain joins TRBV10-3 and TRBJ2-7; D is undetermined. Trimming took 3 bases from V and 0 from J, leaving 3 bases between them. CDR1 and CDR2 (germline): ENHRY, SYGVKD. The CDR3 length is 12 residues. CDR3 sequence reads: CAISDSSYEQYF. CDR3 in DNA: TGTGCCATCAGTGACAGCTCCTACGAGCAGTACTTC.

This clone was observed a few times. The chain combines TRBV11-1 with TRBJ2-4; 7 positions agree with TRBD1. The CDR3 covers 16 residues. Germline V gene lookup returns CDR1 SGHAT and CDR2 FQDESV (reference sequence). With V trimmed by 5 bases and J by 0 bases, 7 bases remained unmatched. CDR3 DNA: TGTGCCAGCAGCGGTGGGACAGAGATAGCCAAAAACATTCAGTACTTC. Its translation: CASSGGTEIAKNIQYF.

This sequence joins TRBV19 and TRBJ2-7; 8 bases are shared with TRBD1. The CDR3 extends over 14 amino acids. Germline-derived CDR1 and CDR2 are LNHDA and SQIVND (reference sequence). The J segment lost 1 base and the V segment lost 3 bases, leaving 2 bases of the junction unmatched. The CDR3, as DNA: TGTGCCAGTAGTATCGGGACAGGATCCTACGAGCAGTACTTC. Amino acid sequence: CASSIGTGSYEQYF. Drawing the rest from reference TRBV19 and TRBJ2-7, the complete variable domain is DGGITQSPKYLFRKEGQNVTLSCEQNLNHDAMYWYRQDPGQGLRLIYYSQIVNDFQKGDIAEGYSVSREKKESFPLTVTSAQKNPTAFYLCASSIGTGSYEQYFGPGTRLTVT.

In its sample, this clone was seen a few times. This rearrangement joins TRBV11-2 to TRBJ1-6; 7 bases match TRBD1. Germline CDR1 reads SGHAT; CDR2 reads FQNNGV. CDR3 length: 15 residues. Losses at the gene ends were 1 base for V and 7 bases for J; bases not matched to a gene: 4. The DNA for the CDR3 is TGTGCCAGCAGCTTAGCGCTCAGGGGGAATTCACCCCTCCACTTT. Translated: CASSLALRGNSPLHF.

V and J are TRBV7-8 and TRBJ2-2; 12 bases agree with TRBD2. The CDR3 covers 16 residues. Losses at the gene ends were 6 bases for V and 5 bases for J; bases not matched to a gene: 7. CDR1 SGHVS and CDR2 FQNEAQ come from the germline V gene. CDR3 bases: TGTGCCAGCAGGTCTAGCGGGGGGGCGCGAACCGGGGAGCTGTTTTTT. It is translated as CASRSSGGARTGELFF.

This clone was observed once. The V gene is TRBV2, the J gene TRBJ1-6; D remains ambiguous. This CDR3 comprises 14 residues. Germline-derived CDR1 and CDR2 are SNHLY and FYNNEI. Trimming took off 7 bases at V and 6 bases at J, with 13 bases between the two ends. Here the CDR3 reads CASTWQLANSPLHF. CDR3 in DNA: TGTGCCAGCACTTGGCAGTTGGCTAATTCACCCCTCCACTTT.

V usage is TRBV19 and J usage is TRBJ1-1; 9 nucleotides align to TRBD1. Trimming at V came to 5 bases and at J to 5 bases, leaving 9 bases not matched to a gene. The CDR3 runs 15 residues. Germline V gives CDR1 LNHDA, CDR2 SQIVND (reference sequence). The CDR3 nucleotides are TGTGCCAGTAGTCCTGCGACAGGGGGAATAACTGAAGCTTTCTTT. Translating it yields CASSPATGGITEAFF.

A note on this clone: Other DNA variants within this sample encode the same CDR3. V usage is TRBV30 and J usage is TRBJ2-2; D may be TRBD1 (6 bases). The V gene's germline CDR1 is GTSNPN and CDR2 SVGIG (reference sequence). The length of the CDR3 is 15 residues. V was shortened by 0 bases and J by 2 bases, with 10 bases between the two germline ends. DNA for the CDR3: TGTGCCTGGAGTGTCGGGACAACTAACACCGGGGAGCTGTTTTTT. It yields the protein CAWSVGTTNTGELFF.

The chain is built from TRBV6-6 and TRBJ1-5; TRBD1 aligns across 10 bases. This CDR3 has 13 residues. Trimming cost V 10 bases and J 5 bases; bases outside gene matches: 5. From germline, CDR1 is MNHNY and CDR2 SVGAGI (reference sequence). The chain's CDR3 is CATGTGDHQPQHF. The CDR3 coding sequence is TGTGCCACCGGGACAGGGGACCATCAGCCCCAGCATTTT.

The gene calls are TRBV7-3 and TRBJ2-1; 7 bases are a match to TRBD2. V dropped 5 bases and J dropped 5; count of bases not matched to a gene: 6. Germline assignment: CDR1 SGHTA and CDR2 FQGTGA. The CDR3 has 14 amino acids. DNA of the CDR3: TGTGCCAGCAGCCTGGGACTAACCGACAATGAGCAGTTCTTC. Translation: CASSLGLTDNEQFF.

The V call is TRBV6-5, the J call TRBJ1-3; TRBD1 matches 8 bases. The germline CDR1 and CDR2 sequences are MNHEY and SVGAGI. The CDR3 length is 14 residues. Unmatched junction bases numbered 1, after V lost 5 bases and J lost 1 base. The CDR3 reads CASSRTGSGNTIYF. The DNA of the CDR3 is TGTGCCAGCAGTCGGACAGGGTCTGGAAACACCATATATTTT.

This clone was found once. The chain carries TRBV7-8 and TRBJ2-1; TRBD2 aligns across 11 bases. Per the germline V gene, CDR1 is SGHVS and CDR2 is FQNEAQ. V dropped 5 bases and J dropped 8; count of bases not matched to a gene: 8. The CDR3 is 15 amino acids. CDR3 sequence (DNA): TGTGCCAGCAGCACCGGGACTAGCGGCGATGATGAGCAGTTCTTC. As protein: CASSTGTSGDDEQFF.

CDR3 coding DNA: TGTGCCAGCAGTGACACCCCTGGGGGCACGGGCACAGATACGCAGTATTTT. This sequence encodes CASSDTPGGTGTDTQYF. The chain joins TRBV6-4 to TRBJ2-3, with D possibly being TRBD1 (6 bases). Trimming stripped 2 bases from V and 1 base from J, with 16 bases between. CDR3 size: 17 residues. Germline CDR1 reads MRHNA; CDR2 reads SNTAGT.

The chain joins TRBV6-5 to TRBJ2-3; maybe TRBD1 (6 bases). In germline, CDR1 is MNHEY, CDR2 SVGAGI. V was pared by 4 bases and J by 2 bases, with 7 bases between. This CDR3 is built from 13 residues. The DNA of the CDR3 is TGTGCCAGCAGTTGGGACATCACAGATACGCAGTATTTT. Translation: CASSWDITDTQYF.

The DNA of the CDR3 is TGTGCCACCAGCAGGGCAACAGGGGTGGGCAAAAACATTCAGTACTTC. This codes for CATSRATGVGKNIQYF. This chain connects TRBV15 to TRBJ2-4; 7 nucleotides match TRBD1. Germline assignment: CDR1 LNHNV and CDR2 YYDKDF (reference sequence). This CDR3 spans 16 amino acids. Unmatched junction bases numbered 8, after V lost 3 bases and J lost 3 bases.

A single count supports this clone. The gene calls are TRBV6-6 and TRBJ2-7; tentative D call: TRBD2 (6 bases). Germline assignment: CDR1 MNHNY and CDR2 SVGAGI (reference sequence). With 5 bases removed from V and 2 bases from J, the gap between germline ends came to 13 bases. The CDR3 runs to 14 residues. Here the CDR3 DNA reads TGTGCCAGCAGTCGGGGGACGGATGCCTACGAGCAGTACTTC. It yields the protein CASSRGTDAYEQYF.

This clone was seen a single time. The gene calls are TRBV5-1 and TRBJ1-4; D is perhaps TRBD1 (5 bases). The V and J ends lost 2 bases and 3 bases respectively, with 8 bases between them. Germline V lookup: CDR1 SGHRS, CDR2 YFSETQ. The CDR3 sequence is 14 residues long. This CDR3 is CASSFGGANEKLFF. The CDR3 DNA reads TGCGCCAGCAGCTTCGGGGGGGCTAATGAAAAACTGTTTTTT.

The chain is built from TRBV29-1 and TRBJ2-7, with 9 bases lining up with TRBD1. The CDR3 loop spans 15 amino acids. Per germline, CDR1 SQVTM and CDR2 ANQGSEA. V lost 6 bases and J lost 0; bases outside the gene matches: 9. DNA of the CDR3: TGCAGCGTCGGACACAGGGGGCCCTACTCCTACGAGCAGTACTTC. This encodes CSVGHRGPYSYEQYF.

The CDR3 is CASSPLGQGAGEQYF. CDR3 coding DNA: TGTGCCAGCAGTCCCCTGGGACAGGGGGCAGGGGAGCAGTACTTC. The chain combines TRBV27 with TRBJ2-5; 12 positions match TRBD1. V trimming: 5 bases; J trimming: 11 bases; junction bases outside the gene matches: 12. The CDR3 is made up of 15 amino acids. Per germline, CDR1 MNHEY and CDR2 SMNVEV (reference sequence).

The chain recombines TRBV5-1 with TRBJ2-7; D is possibly TRBD2 (6 bases). The V gene lost 4 bases and the J gene lost 7 bases, with 6 bases spanning the gap. CDR1 SGHRS and CDR2 YFSETQ come from the germline V gene. CDR3 length: 10 amino acids. In DNA form, the CDR3 reads TGCGCCAGCAGCGCGGGGGAGCAGTACTTC. Protein: CASSAGEQYF.

V gene TRBV5-4 combines with J gene TRBJ2-5; TRBD2 matches 8 bases. Trimming took 4 bases from V and 2 from J; bases not matched to a gene: 10. Germline V gives CDR1 SGHNT, CDR2 YYREEE (reference sequence). CDR3 size: 16 residues. CDR3 amino acids: CASSPRGGGLQETQYF. CDR3 DNA: TGTGCCAGCAGCCCACGCGGCGGGGGGCTACAAGAGACCCAGTACTTC. Filled out from reference TRBV5-4 and TRBJ2-5, the complete variable domain reads ETGVTQSPTHLIKTRGQQVTLRCSSQSGHNTVSWYQQALGQGPQFIFQYYREEENGRGNFPPRFSGLQFPNYSSELNVNALELDDSALYLCASSPRGGGLQETQYFGPGTRLLVL.

This clone was recorded a few times. V gene TRBV20-1 combines with J gene TRBJ2-1; TRBD2 might be the D (5 bases). V was clipped by 5 bases and J by 10 bases, with 9 bases between them. From germline, CDR1 is DFQATT and CDR2 SNEGSKA (reference sequence). This CDR3 contains 10 residues. The CDR3 loop reads CSAASREQFF. The CDR3 DNA sequence: TGCAGTGCTGCTAGCCGGGAGCAGTTCTTC.

This clone was detected a few times. The chain is built from TRBV2 and TRBJ1-5, with 7 nucleotides matching TRBD1. Germline V gene sequence: CDR1 SNHLY, CDR2 FYNNEI. V trimming: 4 bases; J trimming: 7 bases; junction bases outside the gene matches: 7. The CDR3 loop spans 14 amino acids. The CDR3 spells CASSGGTATQPQHF. CDR3 coding DNA: TGTGCCAGCAGTGGAGGGACAGCCACCCAGCCCCAGCATTTT.

As to this clone: Other DNA sequences in this sample translate to the same CDR3. The J gene is TRBJ1-2, the V gene TRBV6-1, with D uncertain. Trimming shortened V by 2 bases and J by 3 bases, and 7 bases separated the two germline ends. The germline CDR1 and CDR2 sequences are MNHNS and SASEGT. The CDR3 is made up of 13 amino acids. CDR3 region: CASSETGYYGYTF. The CDR3 nucleotides are TGTGCCAGCAGTGAAACGGGGTACTATGGCTACACCTTC.

The rearrangement joins TRBV19 to TRBJ1-6, with 8 bases aligning to TRBD1. Trimming took 3 bases from V and 7 from J; bases not matched to a gene: 8. Germline CDR1 is LNHDA and CDR2 is SQIVND (reference sequence). CDR3 size: 16 residues. CDR3 region: CASSMTSGGTNSPLHF. The CDR3 DNA follows: TGTGCCAGTAGTATGACATCAGGGGGCACAAATTCACCCCTCCACTTT. The full variable domain, rest sourced from reference TRBV19 and TRBJ1-6, is DGGITQSPKYLFRKEGQNVTLSCEQNLNHDAMYWYRQDPGQGLRLIYYSQIVNDFQKGDIAEGYSVSREKKESFPLTVTSAQKNPTAFYLCASSMTSGGTNSPLHFGNGTRLTVT.

The chain uses TRBV7-2 and TRBJ2-7; D gene unclear. V was cut by 1 base and J by 1 base, with 14 bases left in between. CDR1 and CDR2 from the germline V gene are SGHTA and FQGNSA. The CDR3 is made up of 16 amino acids. CDR3 region: CASSLVPDSRSYEQYF. CDR3 DNA: TGTGCCAGCAGCTTAGTGCCCGACTCGAGATCCTACGAGCAGTACTTC.